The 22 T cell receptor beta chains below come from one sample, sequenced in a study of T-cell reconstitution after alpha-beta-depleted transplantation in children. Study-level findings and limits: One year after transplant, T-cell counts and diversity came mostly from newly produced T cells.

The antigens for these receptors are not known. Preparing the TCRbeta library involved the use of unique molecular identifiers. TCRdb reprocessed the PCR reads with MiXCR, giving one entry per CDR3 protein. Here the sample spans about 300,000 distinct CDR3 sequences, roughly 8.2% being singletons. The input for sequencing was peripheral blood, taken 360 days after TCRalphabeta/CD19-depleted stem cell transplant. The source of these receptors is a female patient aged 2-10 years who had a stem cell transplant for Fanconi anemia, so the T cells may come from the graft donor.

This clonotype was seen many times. The CDR3 DNA reads as TGCAGTGCCCCAGGGAGGACTAGCGGTTTCAATGAGCAGTTCTTC. It codes for CSAPGRTSGFNEQFF. The V gene is TRBV20-1, the J gene TRBJ2-1, with 10 nucleotides matching TRBD2. The V gene's germline CDR1 is DFQATT and CDR2 SNEGSKA (reference sequence). V gave up 6 bases and J gave up 6 bases; unmatched junction bases: 11. The CDR3 loop spans 15 amino acids.

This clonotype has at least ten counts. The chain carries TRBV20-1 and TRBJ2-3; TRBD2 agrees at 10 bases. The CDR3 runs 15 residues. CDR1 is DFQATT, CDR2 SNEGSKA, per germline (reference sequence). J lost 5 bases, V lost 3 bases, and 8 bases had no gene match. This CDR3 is CSASASGGGGDTQYF. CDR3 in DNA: TGCAGTGCTAGTGCTAGCGGGGGTGGAGGAGATACGCAGTATTTT.

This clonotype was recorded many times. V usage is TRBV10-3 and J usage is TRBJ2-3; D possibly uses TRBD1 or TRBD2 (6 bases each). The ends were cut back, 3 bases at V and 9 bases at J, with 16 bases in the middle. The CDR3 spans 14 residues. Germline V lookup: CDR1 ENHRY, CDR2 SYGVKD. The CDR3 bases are TGTGCCATCAGTGACGCCGGGGGCTACGGGACGCAGTATTTT. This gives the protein CAISDAGGYGTQYF.

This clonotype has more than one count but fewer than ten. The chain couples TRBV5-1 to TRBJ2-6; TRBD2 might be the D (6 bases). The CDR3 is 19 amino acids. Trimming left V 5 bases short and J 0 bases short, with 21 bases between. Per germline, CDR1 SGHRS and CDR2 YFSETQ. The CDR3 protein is CASSSQVWQGGSGANVLTF. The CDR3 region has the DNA TGCGCCAGCAGTAGCCAAGTTTGGCAGGGAGGCTCTGGGGCCAACGTCCTGACTTTC.

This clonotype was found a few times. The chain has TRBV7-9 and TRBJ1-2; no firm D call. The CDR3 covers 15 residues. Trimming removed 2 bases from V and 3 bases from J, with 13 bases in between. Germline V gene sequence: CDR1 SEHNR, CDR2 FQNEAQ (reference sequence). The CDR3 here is CASSLRADDHYGYTF. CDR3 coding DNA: TGTGCCAGCAGCTTACGCGCGGACGACCACTATGGCTACACCTTC.

CDR3 in DNA: TGTGCCAGCAGCCAAGTCCCGAGGACAGAGACGGATACTGAAGCTTTCTTT. This codes for CASSQVPRTETDTEAFF. The chain couples TRBV3-1 to TRBJ1-1, with D tentatively TRBD1 (6 bases). Trimming cost V 1 base and J 5 bases, with 20 bases left between them. Germline CDR1 and CDR2: LGHDT and YNNKEL (reference sequence). This CDR3 is 17 amino acids long.

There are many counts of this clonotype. CDR3 sequence reads: CASSVEGIPYNEQFF. The CDR3 DNA follows: TGTGCCAGCAGCGTAGAGGGGATCCCCTACAATGAGCAGTTCTTC. The chain employs TRBV9 and TRBJ2-1, with D possibly being TRBD1 (5 bases). V was cut by 0 bases and J by 2 bases, with 9 bases left in between. CDR3 size: 15 residues. Per the germline V gene, CDR1 is SGDLS and CDR2 is YYNGEE.

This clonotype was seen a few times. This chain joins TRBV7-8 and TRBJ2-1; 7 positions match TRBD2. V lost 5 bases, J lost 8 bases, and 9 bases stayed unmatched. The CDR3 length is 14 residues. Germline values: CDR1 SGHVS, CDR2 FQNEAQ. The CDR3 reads CASSHGGTYHEQFF. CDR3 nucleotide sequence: TGTGCCAGCAGCCACGGGGGGACTTATCATGAGCAGTTCTTC. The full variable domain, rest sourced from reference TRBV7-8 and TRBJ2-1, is GAGVSQSPRYKVAKRGQDVALRCDPISGHVSLFWYQQALGQGPEFLTYFQNEAQLDKSGLPSDRFFAERPEGSVSTLKIQRTQQEDSAVYLCASSHGGTYHEQFFGPGTRLTVL.

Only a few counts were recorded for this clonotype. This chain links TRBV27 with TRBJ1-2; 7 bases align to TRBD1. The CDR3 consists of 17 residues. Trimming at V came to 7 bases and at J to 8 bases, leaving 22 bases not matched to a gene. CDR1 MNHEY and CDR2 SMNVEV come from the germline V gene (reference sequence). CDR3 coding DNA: TGTGCCAGCACCGGTAACCCTTGGGGAGGGACAGCTAGCGGCTACACCTTC. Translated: CASTGNPWGGTASGYTF.

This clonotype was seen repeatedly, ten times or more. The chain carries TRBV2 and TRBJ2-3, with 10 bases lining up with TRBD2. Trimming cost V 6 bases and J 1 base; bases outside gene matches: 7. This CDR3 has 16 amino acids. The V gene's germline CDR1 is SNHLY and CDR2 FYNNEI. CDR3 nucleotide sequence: TGTGCCAGCAGGGCCCGGACTAGCGGTGGCACAGATACGCAGTATTTT. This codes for CASRARTSGGTDTQYF.

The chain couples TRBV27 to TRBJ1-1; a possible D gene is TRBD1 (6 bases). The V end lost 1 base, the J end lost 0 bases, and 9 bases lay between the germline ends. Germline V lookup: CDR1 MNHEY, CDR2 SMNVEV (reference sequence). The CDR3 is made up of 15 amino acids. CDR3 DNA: TGTGCCAGCAGTTTATATCAGGGGCTGAACACTGAAGCTTTCTTT. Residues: CASSLYQGLNTEAFF.

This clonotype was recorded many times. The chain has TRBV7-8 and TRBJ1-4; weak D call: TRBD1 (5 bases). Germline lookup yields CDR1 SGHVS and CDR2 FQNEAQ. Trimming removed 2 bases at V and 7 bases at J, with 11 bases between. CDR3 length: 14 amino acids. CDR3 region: CASSLRLQGEKLFF. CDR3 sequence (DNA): TGTGCCAGCAGCTTAAGACTTCAGGGTGAAAAACTGTTTTTT.

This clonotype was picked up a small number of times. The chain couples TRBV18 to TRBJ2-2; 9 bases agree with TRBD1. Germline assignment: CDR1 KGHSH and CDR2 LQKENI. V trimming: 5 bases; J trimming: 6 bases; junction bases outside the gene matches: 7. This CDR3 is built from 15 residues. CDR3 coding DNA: TGTGCCAGCTCAACTATAACAGGGGGCGCCGGGGAGCTGTTTTTT. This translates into CASSTITGGAGELFF.

This chain's CDR3 is CSADLGRPYQPQHF. In DNA form, the CDR3 reads TGCAGTGCAGACCTAGGGCGCCCCTATCAGCCCCAGCATTTT. The chain has TRBV20-1 and TRBJ1-5; D is uncertain. CDR3 length equals 14 residues. Deletions cut 6 bases from V and 5 bases from J, with 17 bases between. Germline lookup yields CDR1 DFQATT and CDR2 SNEGSKA (reference sequence).

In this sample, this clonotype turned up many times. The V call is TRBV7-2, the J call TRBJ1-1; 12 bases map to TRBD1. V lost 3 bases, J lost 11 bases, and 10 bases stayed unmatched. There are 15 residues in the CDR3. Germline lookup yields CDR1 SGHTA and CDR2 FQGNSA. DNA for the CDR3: TGTGCCAGCAGCTTCCGGGACAGGGGGCAGAATCGGGCTTTCTTT. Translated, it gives CASSFRDRGQNRAFF.

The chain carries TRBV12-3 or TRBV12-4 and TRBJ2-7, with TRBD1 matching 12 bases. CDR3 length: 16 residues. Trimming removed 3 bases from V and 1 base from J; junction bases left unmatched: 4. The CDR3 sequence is CASSFGTGGHSYEQYF. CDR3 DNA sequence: TGTGCCAGCAGTTTTGGGACAGGGGGCCATTCCTACGAGCAGTACTTC.

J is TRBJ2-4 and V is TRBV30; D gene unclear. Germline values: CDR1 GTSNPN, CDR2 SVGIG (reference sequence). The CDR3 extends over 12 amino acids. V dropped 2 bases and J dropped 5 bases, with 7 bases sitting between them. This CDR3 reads CAWSQTQNIQYF. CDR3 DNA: TGTGCCTGGAGTCAGACGCAAAACATTCAGTACTTC.

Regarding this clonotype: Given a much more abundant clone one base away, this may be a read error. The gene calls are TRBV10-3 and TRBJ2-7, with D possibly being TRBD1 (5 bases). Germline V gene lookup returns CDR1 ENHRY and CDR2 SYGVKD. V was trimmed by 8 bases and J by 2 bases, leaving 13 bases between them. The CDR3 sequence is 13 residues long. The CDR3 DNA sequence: TGTGCCATCTCACGACAGTACCCCTACGAGCAGTACTTC. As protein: CAISRQYPYEQYF.

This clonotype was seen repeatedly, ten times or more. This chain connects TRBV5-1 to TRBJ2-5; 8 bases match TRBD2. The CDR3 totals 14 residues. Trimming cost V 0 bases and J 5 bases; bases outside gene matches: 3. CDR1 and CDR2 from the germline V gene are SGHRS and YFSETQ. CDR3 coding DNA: TGCGCCAGCAGCTTGGGACTAGCGTATGAGACCCAGTACTTC. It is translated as CASSLGLAYETQYF.

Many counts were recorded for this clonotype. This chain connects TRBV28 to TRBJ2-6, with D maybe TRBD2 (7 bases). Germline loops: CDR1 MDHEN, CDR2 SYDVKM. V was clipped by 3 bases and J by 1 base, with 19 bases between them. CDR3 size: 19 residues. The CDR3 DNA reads TGTGCCAGCAGTTTCCATAACAGGGAGGGAGGTTCTGGGGCCAACGTCCTGACTTTC. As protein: CASSFHNREGGSGANVLTF.

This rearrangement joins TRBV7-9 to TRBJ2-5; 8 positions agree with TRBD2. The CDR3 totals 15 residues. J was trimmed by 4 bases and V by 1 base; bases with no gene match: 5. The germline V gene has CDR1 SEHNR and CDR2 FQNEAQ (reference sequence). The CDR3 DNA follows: TGTGCCAGCAGCTTAGACGGGGGGGCGGCAGAGACCCAGTACTTC. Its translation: CASSLDGGAAETQYF.

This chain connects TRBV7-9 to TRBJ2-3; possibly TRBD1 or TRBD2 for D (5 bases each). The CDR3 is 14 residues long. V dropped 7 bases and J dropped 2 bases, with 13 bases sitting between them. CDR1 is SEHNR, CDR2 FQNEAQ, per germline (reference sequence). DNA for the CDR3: TGTGCCAGCACCAGGGAGTTTCCCACAGATACGCAGTATTTT. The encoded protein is CASTREFPTDTQYF. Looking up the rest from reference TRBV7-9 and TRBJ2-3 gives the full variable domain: DTGVSQNPRHKITKRGQNVTFRCDPISEHNRLYWYRQTLGQGPEFLTYFQNEAQLEKSRLLSDRFSAERPKGSFSTLEIQRTEQGDSAMYLCASTREFPTDTQYFGPGTRLTVL.